This section outlines one T cell receptor (beta chain) sequence together with its context. Its antigen is still unknown. This sample stems from a study of cytomegalovirus exposure and HLA in healthy donors. The data were produced by immunoSEQ multiplex PCR, yet TCRdb's version contains in-frame clones alone and is incomplete. The sample lists 300,000 to 400,000 clones, roughly 85% occurring once. Notes on the study in general: In the 130 or so validation repertoires, a later analysis found that first-cohort TCR clusters tended to co-occur.

V gave up 5 bases and J gave up 6 bases, with 11 bases separating them. The CDR3 runs 13 residues. Germline values: CDR1 SGHAT, CDR2 FQNNGV. This rearrangement joins TRBV11-2 to TRBJ2-1, with no clear D. The TCR was taken from a woman between 18 and 29 years old in good health and CMV-seronegative. The material sequenced was PBMCs. This CDR3 reads CASSPPGFNEQFF. The CDR3 nucleotides are TGTGCCAGCAGCCCACCTGGCTTCAATGAGCAGTTCTTC.